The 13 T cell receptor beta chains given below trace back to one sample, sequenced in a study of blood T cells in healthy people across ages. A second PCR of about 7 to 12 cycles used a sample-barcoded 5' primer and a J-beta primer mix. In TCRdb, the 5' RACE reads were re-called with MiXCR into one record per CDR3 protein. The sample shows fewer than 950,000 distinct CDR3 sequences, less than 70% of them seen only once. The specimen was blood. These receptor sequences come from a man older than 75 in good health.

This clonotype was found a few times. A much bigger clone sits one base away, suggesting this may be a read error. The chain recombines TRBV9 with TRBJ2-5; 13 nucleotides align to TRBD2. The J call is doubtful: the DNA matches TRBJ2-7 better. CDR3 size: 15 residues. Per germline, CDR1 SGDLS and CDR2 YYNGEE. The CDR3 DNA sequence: TGTGCCAGCAGCGTAGCCGGGACTAGCGGGGACGAGCAGTACTTC. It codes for CASSVAGTSGDEQYF.

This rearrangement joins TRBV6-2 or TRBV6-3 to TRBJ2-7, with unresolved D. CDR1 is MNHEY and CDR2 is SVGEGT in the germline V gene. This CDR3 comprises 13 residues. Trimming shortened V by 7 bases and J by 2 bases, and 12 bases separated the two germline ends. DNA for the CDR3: TGTGCCAGCACCGACGGACCAGCCTACGAGCAGTACTTC. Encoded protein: CASTDGPAYEQYF.

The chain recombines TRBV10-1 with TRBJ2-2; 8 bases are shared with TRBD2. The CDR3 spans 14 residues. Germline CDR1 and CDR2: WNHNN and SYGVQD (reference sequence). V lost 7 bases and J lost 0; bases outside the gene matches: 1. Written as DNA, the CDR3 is TGCGCCAGCACTAGCGGGTCGAACACCGGGGAGCTGTTTTTT. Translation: CASTSGSNTGELFF.

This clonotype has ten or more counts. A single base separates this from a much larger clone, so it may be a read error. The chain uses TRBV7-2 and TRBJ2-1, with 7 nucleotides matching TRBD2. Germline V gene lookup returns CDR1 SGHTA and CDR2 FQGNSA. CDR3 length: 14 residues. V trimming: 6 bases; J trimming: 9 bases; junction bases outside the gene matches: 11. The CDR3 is CASRQRGAGSEQFF. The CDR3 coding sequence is TGTGCCAGCAGACAAAGAGGAGCGGGAAGTGAGCAGTTCTTC.

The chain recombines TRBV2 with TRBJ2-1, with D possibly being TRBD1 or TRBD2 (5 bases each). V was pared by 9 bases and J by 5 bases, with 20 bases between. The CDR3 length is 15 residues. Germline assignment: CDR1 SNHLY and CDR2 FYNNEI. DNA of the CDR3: TGTGCCAGTCGGGGAAGGTATTTGACAGACAATGAGCAGTTCTTC. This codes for CASRGRYLTDNEQFF.

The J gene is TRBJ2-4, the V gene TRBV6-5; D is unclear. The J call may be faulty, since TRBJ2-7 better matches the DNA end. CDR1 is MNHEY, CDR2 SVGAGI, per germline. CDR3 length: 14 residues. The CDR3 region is CASSYSRRSYEQYF. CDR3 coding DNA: TGTGCCAGCAGTTACTCGAGGAGAAGTTACGAGCAGTACTTC.

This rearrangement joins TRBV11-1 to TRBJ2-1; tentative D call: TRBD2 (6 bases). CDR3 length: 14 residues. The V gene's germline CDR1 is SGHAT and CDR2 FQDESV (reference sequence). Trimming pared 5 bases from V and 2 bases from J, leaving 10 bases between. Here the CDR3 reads CASSTRLAYNEQFF. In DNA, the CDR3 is TGTGCCAGCAGCACAAGACTAGCCTACAATGAGCAGTTCTTC.

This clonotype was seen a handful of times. CDR3 amino acids: CSVRRTSGTLQYF. DNA of the CDR3: TGCAGCGTCAGGCGGACTAGCGGGACACTACAGTACTTC. The V gene is TRBV29-1, the J gene TRBJ2-4, with 12 bases lining up with TRBD2. Germline CDR1 SQVTM, CDR2 ANQGSEA. CDR3 length: 13 residues. The junction had 10 bases not matched to a gene; V was cut back by 6 bases and J by 13 bases.

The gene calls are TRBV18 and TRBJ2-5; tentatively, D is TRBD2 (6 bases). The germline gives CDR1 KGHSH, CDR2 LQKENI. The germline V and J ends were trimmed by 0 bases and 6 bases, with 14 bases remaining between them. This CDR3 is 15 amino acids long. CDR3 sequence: CASSPPGRGTKTQYF. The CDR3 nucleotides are TGTGCCAGCTCACCACCTGGGCGGGGCACAAAGACCCAGTACTTC.

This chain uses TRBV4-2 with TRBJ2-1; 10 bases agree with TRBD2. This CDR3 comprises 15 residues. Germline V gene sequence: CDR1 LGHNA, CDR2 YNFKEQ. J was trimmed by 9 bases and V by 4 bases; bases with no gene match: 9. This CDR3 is CASSLGLAGDSEQFF. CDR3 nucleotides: TGTGCCAGCAGCCTAGGGCTAGCGGGAGATAGTGAGCAGTTCTTC.

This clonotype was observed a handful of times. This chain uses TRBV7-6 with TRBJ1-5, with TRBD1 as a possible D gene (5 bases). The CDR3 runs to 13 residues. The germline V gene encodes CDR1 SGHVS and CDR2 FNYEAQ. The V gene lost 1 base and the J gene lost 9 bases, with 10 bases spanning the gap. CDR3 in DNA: TGTGCCAGCAGCTTAGGACCCGGGGGGCCCCAGCATTTT. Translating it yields CASSLGPGGPQHF.

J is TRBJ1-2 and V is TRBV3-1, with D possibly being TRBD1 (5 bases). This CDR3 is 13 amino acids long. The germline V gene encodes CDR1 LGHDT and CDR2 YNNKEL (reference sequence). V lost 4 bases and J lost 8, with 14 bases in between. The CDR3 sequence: CASSRPGSWGYTF. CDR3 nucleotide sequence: TGTGCCAGCAGCCGCCCAGGGAGTTGGGGCTACACCTTC.

In nucleotides, the CDR3 is TGCGCCAGCAGCCAAGGAACAGGGGAAAGGCACGAGCAGTACTTC. Translating it yields CASSQGTGERHEQYF. The chain combines TRBV4-1 with TRBJ2-4, with 7 bases fitting TRBD1. The end of the DNA is better explained by TRBJ2-7, so the J call may be wrong. The CDR3 sequence is 15 residues long. Looked up from germline, CDR1 is MGHRA and CDR2 is YSYEKL.